This entry is about one T cell receptor (beta chain). Its antigen is undetermined. The data originate from a study of cytomegalovirus exposure and HLA in healthy donors. CDR1 and CDR2 from the germline V gene are SGHRS and YFSETQ. The germline V and J ends were trimmed by 3 bases and 2 bases, with 20 bases remaining between them. CDR3 length: 17 amino acids. General study points: Researchers counted 150 to 200 TCR beta chains as cytomegalovirus-associated. TCR sequences were mostly rare, though some public TCRs occurred in many donors. CMV antigen specificity was confirmed in vitro for a few CMV-associated chains.

TCRdb keeps only in-frame clones here, not all; method: immunoSEQ multiplex PCR. The sample yields about 60,000 clones, 90% to 97% seen once. This clonotype originated in a man in his late teens or twenties in good health and CMV-seronegative. This chain joins TRBV5-1 and TRBJ1-2; no definite D call. The sequencing sample was made of PBMCs. The CDR3 bases are TGCGCCAGCAGCTCATATACATCTCTGACTGGGAACTATGGCTACACCTTC. Translation: CASSSYTSLTGNYGYTF. The full variable domain, completed using reference TRBV5-1 and TRBJ1-2, is KAGVTQTPRYLIKTRGQQVTLSCSPISGHRSVSWYQQTPGQGLQFLFEYFSETQRNKGNFPGRFSGRQFSNSRSEMNVSTLELGDSALYLCASSSYTSLTGNYGYTFGSGTRLTVV.